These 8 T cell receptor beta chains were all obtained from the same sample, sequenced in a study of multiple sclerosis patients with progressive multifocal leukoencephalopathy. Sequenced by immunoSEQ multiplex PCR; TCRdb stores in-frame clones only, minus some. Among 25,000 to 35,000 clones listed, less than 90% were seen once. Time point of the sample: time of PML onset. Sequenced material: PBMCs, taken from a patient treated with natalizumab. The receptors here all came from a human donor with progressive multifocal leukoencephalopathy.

Written as DNA, the CDR3 is TGTGCCAGCAGTATACGACAGATAAGCTCCTACGAGCAGTACTTC. Translating it yields CASSIRQISSYEQYF. The chain employs TRBV6-6 and TRBJ2-7; D may be TRBD1 (5 bases). The CDR3 is made up of 15 amino acids. Germline loops: CDR1 MNHNY, CDR2 SVGAGI (reference sequence). V lost 5 bases to trimming and J lost 0 bases, with 14 bases between them.

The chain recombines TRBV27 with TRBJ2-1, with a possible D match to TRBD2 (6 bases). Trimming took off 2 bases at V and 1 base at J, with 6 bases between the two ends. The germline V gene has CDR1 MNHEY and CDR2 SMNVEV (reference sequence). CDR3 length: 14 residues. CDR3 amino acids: CASSLAGSYNEQFF. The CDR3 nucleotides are TGTGCCAGCAGTTTAGCGGGGTCCTACAATGAGCAGTTCTTC.

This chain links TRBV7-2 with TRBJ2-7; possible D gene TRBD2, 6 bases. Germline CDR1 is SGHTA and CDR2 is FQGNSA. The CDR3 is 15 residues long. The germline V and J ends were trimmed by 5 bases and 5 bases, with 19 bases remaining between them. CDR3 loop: CASSRQGGHLDEQYF. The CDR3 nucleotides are TGTGCCAGCAGCCGTCAGGGAGGTCACCTTGACGAGCAGTACTTC.

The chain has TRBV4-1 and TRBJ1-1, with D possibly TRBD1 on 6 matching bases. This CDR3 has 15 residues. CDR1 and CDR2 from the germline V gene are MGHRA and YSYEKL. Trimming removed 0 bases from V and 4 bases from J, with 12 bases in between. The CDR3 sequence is CASSQDGGGATEAFF. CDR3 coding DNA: TGCGCCAGCAGCCAAGACGGAGGGGGGGCCACTGAAGCTTTCTTT.

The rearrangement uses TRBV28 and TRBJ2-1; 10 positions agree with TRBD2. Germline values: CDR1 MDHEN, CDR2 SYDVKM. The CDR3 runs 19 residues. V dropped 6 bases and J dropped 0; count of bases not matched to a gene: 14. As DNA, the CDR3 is TGTGCCAGCAGATACCGCGGAAGAGCGGGGGGGGGCTCCTACAATGAGCAGTTCTTC. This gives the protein CASRYRGRAGGGSYNEQFF. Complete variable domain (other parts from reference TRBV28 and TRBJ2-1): DVKVTQSSRYLVKRTGEKVFLECVQDMDHENMFWYRQDPGLGLRLIYFSYDVKMKEKGDIPEGYSVSREKKERFSLILESASTNQTSMYLCASRYRGRAGGGSYNEQFFGPGTRLTVL.

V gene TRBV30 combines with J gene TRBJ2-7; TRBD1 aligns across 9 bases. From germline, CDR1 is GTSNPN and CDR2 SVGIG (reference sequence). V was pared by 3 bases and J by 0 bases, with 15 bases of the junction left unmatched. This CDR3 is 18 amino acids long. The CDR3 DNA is TGTGCCTGGAGCCCCGGGACAGGGACCCCCAGGGGCTCCTACGAGCAGTACTTC. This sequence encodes CAWSPGTGTPRGSYEQYF.

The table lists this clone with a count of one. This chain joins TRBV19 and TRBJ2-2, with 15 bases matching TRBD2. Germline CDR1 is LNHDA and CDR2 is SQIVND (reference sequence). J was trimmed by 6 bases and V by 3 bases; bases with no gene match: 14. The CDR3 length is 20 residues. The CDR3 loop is CASSMTRTSGRARVPGELFF. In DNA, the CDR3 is TGTGCCAGTAGTATGACTAGGACTAGCGGGAGGGCCAGGGTCCCCGGGGAGCTGTTTTTT.

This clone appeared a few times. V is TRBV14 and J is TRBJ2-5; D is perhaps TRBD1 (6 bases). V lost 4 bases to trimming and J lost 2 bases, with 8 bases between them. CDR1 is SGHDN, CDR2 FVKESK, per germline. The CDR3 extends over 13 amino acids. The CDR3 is CASSRGPQETQYF. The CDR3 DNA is TGTGCCAGCAGCCGGGGGCCTCAAGAGACCCAGTACTTC.